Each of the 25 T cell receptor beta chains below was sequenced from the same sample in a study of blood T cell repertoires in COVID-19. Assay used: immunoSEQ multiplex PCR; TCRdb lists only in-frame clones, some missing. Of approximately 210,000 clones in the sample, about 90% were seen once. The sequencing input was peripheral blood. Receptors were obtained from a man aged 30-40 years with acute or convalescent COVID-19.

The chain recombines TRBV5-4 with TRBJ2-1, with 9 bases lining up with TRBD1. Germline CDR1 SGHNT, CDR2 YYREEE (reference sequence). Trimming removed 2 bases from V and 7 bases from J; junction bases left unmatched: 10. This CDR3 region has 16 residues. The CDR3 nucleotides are TGTGCCAGCAGCTTCGGGGTTGGGACAGGGATTAATGAGCAGTTCTTC. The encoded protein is CASSFGVGTGINEQFF.

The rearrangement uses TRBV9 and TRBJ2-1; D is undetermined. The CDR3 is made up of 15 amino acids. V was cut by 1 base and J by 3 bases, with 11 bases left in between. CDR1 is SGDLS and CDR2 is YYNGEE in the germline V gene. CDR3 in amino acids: CASSVIAGSYNEQFF. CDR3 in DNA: TGTGCCAGCAGCGTAATTGCAGGAAGCTACAATGAGCAGTTCTTC.

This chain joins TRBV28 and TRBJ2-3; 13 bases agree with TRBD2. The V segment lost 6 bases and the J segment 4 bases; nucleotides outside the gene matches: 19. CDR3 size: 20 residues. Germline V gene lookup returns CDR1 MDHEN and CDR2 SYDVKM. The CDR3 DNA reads TGTGCCAGCAGGTCCACAGGGCTAGCTAGGACTAGCGGGAGCCCAGATACGCAGTATTTT. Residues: CASRSTGLARTSGSPDTQYF.

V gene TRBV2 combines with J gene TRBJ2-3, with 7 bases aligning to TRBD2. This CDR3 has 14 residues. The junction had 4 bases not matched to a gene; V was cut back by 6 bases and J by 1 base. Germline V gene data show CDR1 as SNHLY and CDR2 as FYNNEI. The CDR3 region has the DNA TGTGCCAGCAGACTAGCGTCCGGCACAGATACGCAGTATTTT. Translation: CASRLASGTDTQYF.

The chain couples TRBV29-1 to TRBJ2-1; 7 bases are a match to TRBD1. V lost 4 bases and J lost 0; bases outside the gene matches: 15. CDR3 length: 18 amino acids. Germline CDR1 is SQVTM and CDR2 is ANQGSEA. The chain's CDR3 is CSVVPYDRATNSYNEQFF. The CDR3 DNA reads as TGCAGCGTTGTGCCCTATGACAGGGCTACAAACTCCTACAATGAGCAGTTCTTC.

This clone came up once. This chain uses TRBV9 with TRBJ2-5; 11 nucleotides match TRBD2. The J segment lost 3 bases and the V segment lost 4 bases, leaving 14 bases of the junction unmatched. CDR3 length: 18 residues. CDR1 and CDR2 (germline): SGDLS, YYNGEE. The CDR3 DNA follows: TGTGCCAGCAGCACCCGAGCCAGTAGCGGGGGGGCCGAAGAGACCCAGTACTTC. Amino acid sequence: CASSTRASSGGAEETQYF.

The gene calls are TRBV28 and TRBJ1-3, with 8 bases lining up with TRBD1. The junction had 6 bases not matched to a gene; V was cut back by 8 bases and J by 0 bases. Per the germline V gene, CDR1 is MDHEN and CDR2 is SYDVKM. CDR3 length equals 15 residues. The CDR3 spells CASRWDRSSGNTIYF. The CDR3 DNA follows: TGTGCCAGCCGATGGGACAGGAGCTCTGGAAACACCATATATTTT.

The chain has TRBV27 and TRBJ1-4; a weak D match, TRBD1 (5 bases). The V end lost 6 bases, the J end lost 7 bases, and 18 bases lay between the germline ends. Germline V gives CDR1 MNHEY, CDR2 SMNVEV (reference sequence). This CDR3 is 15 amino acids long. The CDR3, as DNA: TGTGCCAGCAGCCGCGGAGGGACTGGACTTGAAAAACTGTTTTTT. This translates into CASSRGGTGLEKLFF.

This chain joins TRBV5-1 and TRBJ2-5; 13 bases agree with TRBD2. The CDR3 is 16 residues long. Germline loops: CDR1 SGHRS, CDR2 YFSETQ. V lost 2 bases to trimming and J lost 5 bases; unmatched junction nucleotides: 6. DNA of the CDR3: TGCGCCAGCAGCTTAACCGGGACTAGCGGGGCGGAGACCCAGTACTTC. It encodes CASSLTGTSGAETQYF.

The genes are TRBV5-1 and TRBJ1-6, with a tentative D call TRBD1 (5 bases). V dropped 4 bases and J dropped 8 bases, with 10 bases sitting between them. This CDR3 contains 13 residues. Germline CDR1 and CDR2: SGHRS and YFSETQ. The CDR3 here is CASSQTAYSPLHF. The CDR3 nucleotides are TGCGCCAGCAGCCAGACAGCTTATTCACCCCTCCACTTT.

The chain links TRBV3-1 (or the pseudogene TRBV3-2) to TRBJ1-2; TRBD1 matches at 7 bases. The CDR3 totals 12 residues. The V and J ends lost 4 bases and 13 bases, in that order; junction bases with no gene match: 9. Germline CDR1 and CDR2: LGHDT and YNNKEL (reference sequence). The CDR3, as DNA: TGTGCCAGCAGCCCCAGGGGGTTCTACCCCACCTTC. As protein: CASSPRGFYPTF.

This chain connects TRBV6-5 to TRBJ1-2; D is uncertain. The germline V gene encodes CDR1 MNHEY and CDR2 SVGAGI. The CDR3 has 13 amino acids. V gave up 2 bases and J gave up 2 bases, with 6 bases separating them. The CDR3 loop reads CASSYRENYGYTF. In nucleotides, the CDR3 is TGTGCCAGCAGTTACCGGGAAAACTATGGCTACACCTTC.

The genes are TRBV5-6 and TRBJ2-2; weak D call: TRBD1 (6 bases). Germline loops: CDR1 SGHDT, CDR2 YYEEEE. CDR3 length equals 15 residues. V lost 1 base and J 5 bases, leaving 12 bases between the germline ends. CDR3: CASSLWTVGTGELFF. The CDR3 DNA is TGTGCCAGCAGCTTGTGGACAGTTGGGACCGGGGAGCTGTTTTTT.

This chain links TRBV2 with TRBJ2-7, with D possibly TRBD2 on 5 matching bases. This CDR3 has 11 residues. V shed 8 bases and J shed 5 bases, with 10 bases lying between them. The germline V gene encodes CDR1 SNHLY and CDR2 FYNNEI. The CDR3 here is CASCYSDEQYF. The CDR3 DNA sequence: TGTGCCAGCTGTTATAGCGACGAGCAGTACTTC.

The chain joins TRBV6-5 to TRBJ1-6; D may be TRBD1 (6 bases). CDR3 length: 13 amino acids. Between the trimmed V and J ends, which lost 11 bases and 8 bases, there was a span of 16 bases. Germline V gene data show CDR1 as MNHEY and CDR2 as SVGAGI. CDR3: CAARQGTHSPLHF. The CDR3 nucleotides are TGTGCCGCACGGCAGGGGACGCATTCACCCCTCCACTTT.

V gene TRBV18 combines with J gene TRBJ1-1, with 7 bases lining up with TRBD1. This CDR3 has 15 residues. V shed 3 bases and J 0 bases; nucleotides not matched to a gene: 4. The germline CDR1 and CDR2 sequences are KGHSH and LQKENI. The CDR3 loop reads CASSPGDSMNTEAFF. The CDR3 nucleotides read TGTGCCAGCTCACCTGGGGACAGTATGAACACTGAAGCTTTCTTT.

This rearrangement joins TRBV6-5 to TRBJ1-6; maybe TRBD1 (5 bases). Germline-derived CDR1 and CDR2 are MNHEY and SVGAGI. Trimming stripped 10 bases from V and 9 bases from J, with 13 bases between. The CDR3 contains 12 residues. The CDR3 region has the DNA TGTGCCACCAAAGGGGCTATTTCACCCCTCCACTTT. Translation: CATKGAISPLHF.

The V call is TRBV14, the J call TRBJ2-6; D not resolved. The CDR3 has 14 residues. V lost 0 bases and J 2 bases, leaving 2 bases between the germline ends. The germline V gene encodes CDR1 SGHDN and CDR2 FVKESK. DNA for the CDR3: TGTGCCAGCAGCCAAGATACTGGGGCCAACGTCCTGACTTTC. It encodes CASSQDTGANVLTF.

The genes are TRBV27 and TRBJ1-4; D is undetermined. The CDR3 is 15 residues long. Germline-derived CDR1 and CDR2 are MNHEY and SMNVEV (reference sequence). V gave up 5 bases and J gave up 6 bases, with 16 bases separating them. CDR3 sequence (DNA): TGTGCCAGCAGTCCCCTACGGGGAACGTATGAAAAACTGTTTTTT. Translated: CASSPLRGTYEKLFF. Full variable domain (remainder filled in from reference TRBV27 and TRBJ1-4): EAQVTQNPRYLITVTGKKLTVTCSQNMNHEYMSWYRQDPGLGLRQIYYSMNVEVTDKGDVPEGYKVSRKEKRNFPLILESPSPNQTSLYFCASSPLRGTYEKLFFGSGTQLSVL.

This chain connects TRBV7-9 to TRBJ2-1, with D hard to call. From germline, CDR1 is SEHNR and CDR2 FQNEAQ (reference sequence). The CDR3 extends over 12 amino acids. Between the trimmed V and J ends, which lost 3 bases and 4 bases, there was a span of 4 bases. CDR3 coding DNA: TGTGCCAGCAGCTTCCCGTACAATGAGCAGTTCTTC. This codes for CASSFPYNEQFF.

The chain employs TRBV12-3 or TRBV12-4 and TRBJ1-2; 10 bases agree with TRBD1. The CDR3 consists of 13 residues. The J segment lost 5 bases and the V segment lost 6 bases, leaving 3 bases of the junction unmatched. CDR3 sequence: CASSGQGVYGYTF. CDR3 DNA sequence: TGTGCCAGCAGCGGACAGGGGGTTTATGGCTACACCTTC.

The CDR3 loop is CAIGRGTEAFF. DNA for the CDR3: TGTGCCATCGGCAGGGGCACTGAAGCTTTCTTT. The chain joins TRBV28 to TRBJ1-1; D perhaps matches TRBD1 (6 bases). Germline V lookup: CDR1 MDHEN, CDR2 SYDVKM. The CDR3 sequence is 11 residues long. Trimming removed 10 bases from V and 4 bases from J, with 10 bases in between.

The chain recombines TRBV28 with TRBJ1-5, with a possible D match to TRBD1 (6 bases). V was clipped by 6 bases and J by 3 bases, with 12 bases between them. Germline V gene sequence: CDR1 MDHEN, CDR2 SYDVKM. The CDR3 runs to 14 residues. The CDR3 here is CASSKDSNNQPQHF. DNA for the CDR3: TGTGCCAGCAGCAAGGACAGCAACAATCAGCCCCAGCATTTT.

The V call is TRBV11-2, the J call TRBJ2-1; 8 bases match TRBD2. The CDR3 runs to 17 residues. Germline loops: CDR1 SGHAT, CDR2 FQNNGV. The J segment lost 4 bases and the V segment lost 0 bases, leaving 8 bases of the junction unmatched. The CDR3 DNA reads TGTGCCAGCAGCTTAGATTTTACGGGAGGGGTGTACAATGAGCAGTTCTTC. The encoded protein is CASSLDFTGGVYNEQFF.

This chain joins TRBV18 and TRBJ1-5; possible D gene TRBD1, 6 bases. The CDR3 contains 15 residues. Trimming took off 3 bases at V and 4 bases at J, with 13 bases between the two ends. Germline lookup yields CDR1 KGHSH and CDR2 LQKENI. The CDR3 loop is CASSPDRQANQPQHF. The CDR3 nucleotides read TGTGCCAGCTCACCTGATCGACAGGCGAATCAGCCCCAGCATTTT.